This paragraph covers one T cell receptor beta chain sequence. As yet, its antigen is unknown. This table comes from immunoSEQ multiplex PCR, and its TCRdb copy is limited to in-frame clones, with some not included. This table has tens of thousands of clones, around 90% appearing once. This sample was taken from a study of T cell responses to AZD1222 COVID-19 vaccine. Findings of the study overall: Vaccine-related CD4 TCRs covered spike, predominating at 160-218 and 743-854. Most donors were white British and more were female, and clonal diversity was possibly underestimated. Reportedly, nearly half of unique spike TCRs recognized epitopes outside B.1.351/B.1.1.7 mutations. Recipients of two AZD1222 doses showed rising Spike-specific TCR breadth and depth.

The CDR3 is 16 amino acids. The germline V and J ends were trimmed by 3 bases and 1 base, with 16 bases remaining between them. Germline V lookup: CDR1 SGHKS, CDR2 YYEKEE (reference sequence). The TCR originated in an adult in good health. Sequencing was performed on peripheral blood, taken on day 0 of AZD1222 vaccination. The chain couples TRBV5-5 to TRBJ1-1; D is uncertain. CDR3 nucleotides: TGTGCCAGCAGCTCCGGGAGCGGTGTCAGGAACACTGAAGCTTTCTTT. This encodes CASSSGSGVRNTEAFF.